This TCR beta chain was observed in a study of T cell responses to AZD1222 COVID-19 vaccine. For this clone: Antigen unknown.

Whole-study findings and limits: Spike was spanned by vaccine-associated CD4 TCRs, with dominance at 160-218 and 743-854. Reports say nearly half of spike-specific TCRs go after unmutated variant regions.

Using immunoSEQ multiplex PCR, the repertoire was profiled, and TCRdb retains in-frame clones only, with some absent. Among tens of thousands of clones listed, more than 70% were seen once. The V gene's germline CDR1 is SGHVS and CDR2 FNYEAQ. This CDR3 region has 21 residues. The ends lost 5 bases at V and 5 bases at J; junction bases unmatched: 28. The clonotype was recovered from an adult in good health. Here the sequenced sample was peripheral blood, taken on day 0 of AZD1222 vaccination. V gene TRBV7-6 combines with J gene TRBJ2-7; 9 bases agree with TRBD1. This CDR3 reads CASSPLGGSEKGTGLFHEQYF. CDR3 DNA sequence: TGTGCCAGCAGCCCCTTGGGGGGGTCGGAAAAAGGGACAGGGTTGTTTCACGAGCAGTACTTC.